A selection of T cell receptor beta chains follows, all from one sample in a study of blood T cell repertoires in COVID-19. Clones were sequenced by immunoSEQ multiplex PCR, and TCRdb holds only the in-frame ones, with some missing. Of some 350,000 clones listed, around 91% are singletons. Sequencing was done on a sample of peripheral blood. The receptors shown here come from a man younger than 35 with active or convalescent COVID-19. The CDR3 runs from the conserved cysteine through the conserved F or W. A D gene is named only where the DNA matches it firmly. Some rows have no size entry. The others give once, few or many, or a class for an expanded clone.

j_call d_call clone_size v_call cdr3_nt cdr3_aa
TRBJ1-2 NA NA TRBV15 TGTGCCACCAGCAGAGATCAAACCACGGGGGAAGGCTACACCTTC CATSRDQTTGEGYTF
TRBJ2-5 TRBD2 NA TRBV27 TGTGCCAGCAGCTCCCTGCAGACTAGCGGACGTCAAGAGACCCAGTACTTC CASSSLQTSGRQETQYF
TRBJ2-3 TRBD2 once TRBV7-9 TGTGCCAGCACCCCTGGAGCTAGCGGGAGGTTTGGTGGCACAGATACGCAGTATTTT CASTPGASGRFGGTDTQYF
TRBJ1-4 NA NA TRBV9 TGTGCCAGCAGCGTAGAGGGGTCCGGGGGAACTAATGAAAAACTGTTTTTT CASSVEGSGGTNEKLFF
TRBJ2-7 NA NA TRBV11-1 TGTGCCAGCAGCTTAGGCGGGACAGTTGAGCAGTACTTC CASSLGGTVEQYF
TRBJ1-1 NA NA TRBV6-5 TGTGCCAGCAGTCAATACAGGGAAACTGAAGCTTTCTTT CASSQYRETEAFF
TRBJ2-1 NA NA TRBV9 TGTGCCAGCAGCCCGCAGGTAAGCTCCTACAATGAGCAGTTCTTC CASSPQVSSYNEQFF
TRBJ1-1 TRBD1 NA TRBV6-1 TGTGCCAGCAGTTGGGACAGGGTGGACACTGAAGCTTTCTTT CASSWDRVDTEAFF
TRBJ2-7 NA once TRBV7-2 TGTGCCAGCAGCGAGACGTTAGGGGGTCTCCCCTACGAGCAGTACTTC CASSETLGGLPYEQYF
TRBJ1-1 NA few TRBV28 TGTGCCAGCAACTACGGGGGGCGCACTGAAGCTTTCTTT CASNYGGRTEAFF
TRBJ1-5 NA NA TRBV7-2 TGTGCCAGCAGCTTAAGCTCCAATCAGCCCCAGCATTTT CASSLSSNQPQHF
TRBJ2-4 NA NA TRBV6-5 TGTGCCAGCAGCTCCGGAGGGGGGGGCATTCAGTACTTC CASSSGGGGIQYF
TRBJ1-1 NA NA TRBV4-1 TGCGCCAGCAGAAACAGGGCAATCGACACTGAAGCTTTCTTT CASRNRAIDTEAFF
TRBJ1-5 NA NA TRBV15 TGTGCCACCAGCAGAGATAGGGGGGGCACTAATCAGCCCCAGCATTTT CATSRDRGGTNQPQHF
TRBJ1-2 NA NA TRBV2 TGTGCCAGCAGGGGCGAAAACTATGGCTACACCTTC CASRGENYGYTF
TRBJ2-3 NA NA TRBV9 TGTGCCAGCAGCGTAGATCTAGGAATCACAGATACGCAGTATTTT CASSVDLGITDTQYF
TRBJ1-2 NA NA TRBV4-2 TGTGCCAGCAGCCAAGGGACACCTGATGGCTACACCTTC CASSQGTPDGYTF
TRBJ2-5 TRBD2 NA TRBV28 TGTGCCAGCAGTTTTAGCCCTAGGACTAGCGGGGGCCAAGAGACCCAGTACTTC CASSFSPRTSGGQETQYF
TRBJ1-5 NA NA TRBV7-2 TGTGCCAGCAGCTTAGTTCCGGGTGTTGATCAGCCCCAGCATTTT CASSLVPGVDQPQHF
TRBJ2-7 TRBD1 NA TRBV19 TGTGCCAGTAGTGTACAGGGGGCTTCCTACGAGCAGTACTTC CASSVQGASYEQYF
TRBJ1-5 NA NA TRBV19 TGTGCCAGTAGTATAGTCCAGGGCGGCAATCAGCCCCAGCATTTT CASSIVQGGNQPQHF
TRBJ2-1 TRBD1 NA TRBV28 TGTGCCAGCAGCCTCTGGGACAGGGGGCGTCACAATGAGCAGTTCTTC CASSLWDRGRHNEQFF
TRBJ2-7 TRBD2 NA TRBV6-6 TGTGCCAGCAGTGATAGCGGGGCTATCTACGAGCAGTACTTC CASSDSGAIYEQYF
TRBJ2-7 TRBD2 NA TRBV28 TGTGCCAGCAGGACCCCCGGGGGGGGAGGGTTGTACGAGCAGTACTTC CASRTPGGGGLYEQYF
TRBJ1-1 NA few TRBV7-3 TGTGCCAGCAGCCTACAGGGAACGGGCGAGACTTTCTTT CASSLQGTGETFF
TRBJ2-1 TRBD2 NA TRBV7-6 TGTGCCAGCAGCCTGGGACTAGCGGGAGTTGGATCAATAGTGCAGTTCTTC CASSLGLAGVGSIVQFF
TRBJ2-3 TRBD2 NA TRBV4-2 TGTGCCAGCAGCCAAGATGGAGCGGGGGGCCCAGATACGCAGTATTTT CASSQDGAGGPDTQYF
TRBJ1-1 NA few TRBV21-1 TGTGCCAGCAGCCAAGAAACAGGGATAGCTGAAGCTTTCTTT CASSQETGIAEAFF
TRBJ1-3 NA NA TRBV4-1 TGCGCCAGCAGCCAAGTTTGGGCTCTCGACTCTGGAAACACCATATATTTT CASSQVWALDSGNTIYF
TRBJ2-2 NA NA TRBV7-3 TGTGCCAGCAGCTCGCGCGCTGCCGGGGAGCTGTTTTTT CASSSRAAGELFF
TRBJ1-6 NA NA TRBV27 TGTGCCAGCAGTTTGCTGAGTCAACCCCTCCACTTT CASSLLSQPLHF
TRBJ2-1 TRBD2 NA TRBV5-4 TGTGCCAGCAGCCAACTAGCGGGAGAAAGGAATGAGCAGTTCTTC CASSQLAGERNEQFF
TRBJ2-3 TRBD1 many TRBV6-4 TGTGCCAGCAGTGACGCCCAGGGGGCAGATACGCAGTATTTT CASSDAQGADTQYF
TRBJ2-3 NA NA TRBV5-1 TGCGCCAGCAGCTTTACCCCGTGGGCGGATACGCAGTATTTT CASSFTPWADTQYF
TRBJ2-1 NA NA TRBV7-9 TGTGCCAGCAACCACCCGACCAGGGACTACAATGAGCAGTTCTTC CASNHPTRDYNEQFF
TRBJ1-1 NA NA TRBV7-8 TGTGCCAGCAGCTTAGTGCAGGGGAGGAACACTGAAGCTTTCTTT CASSLVQGRNTEAFF
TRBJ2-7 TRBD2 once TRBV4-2 TGTGCCAGCAGCCAAGGGGGGACTAGCGGGAGGATCGAGCAGTACTTC CASSQGGTSGRIEQYF
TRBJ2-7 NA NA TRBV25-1 TGTGCCAGCAGTGAGGGGAGGTACGAGCAGTACTTC CASSEGRYEQYF
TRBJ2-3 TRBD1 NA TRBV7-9 TGTGCCAGCAGCCGACAGGGTGGCACAGATACGCAGTATTTT CASSRQGGTDTQYF
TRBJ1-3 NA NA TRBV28 TGTGCCAGTCTACCCGTTTTGGGAAACACCATATATTTT CASLPVLGNTIYF
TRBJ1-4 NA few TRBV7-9 TGTGCCAGCAGCTTAGGGGGGCAGTTTAATGAAAAACTGTTTTTT CASSLGGQFNEKLFF
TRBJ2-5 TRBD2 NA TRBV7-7 TGTGCTAGCAGCGCCCTGGGGGGGACCCTTCAAGAGACCCAGTACTTC CASSALGGTLQETQYF
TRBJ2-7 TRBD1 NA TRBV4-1 TGCGCCAGCAGCCCGACAGGGTTCTACGAGCAGTACTTC CASSPTGFYEQYF
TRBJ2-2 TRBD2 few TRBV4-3 TGCGCCAGCAGCCAAGATCGATCAGCGGGAGGGAGAATGAACACCGGGGAGCTGTTTTTT CASSQDRSAGGRMNTGELFF
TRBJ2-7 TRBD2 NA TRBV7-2 TGTGCCAGCAGCTACGGGGGGAACCACGAGCAGTACTTC CASSYGGNHEQYF
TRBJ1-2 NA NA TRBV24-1 TGTGCCACCAGTGATTCGCCCAGGGGATATGGCTACACCTTC CATSDSPRGYGYTF
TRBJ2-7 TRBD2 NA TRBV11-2 TGTGCCACCAGGGTGGATAGCGGGGGAAGCTACGAGCAGTACTTC CATRVDSGGSYEQYF